A single sample is the source of the 17 T cell receptor beta chains below, sequenced in a study of T cells after yellow fever vaccination (dated 2019 in TCRdb). The library was built by means of 5' RACE. Reads for this sample came from an Illumina NovaSeq 6000. Using fastp at Q25 and MiXCR, TCRdb reprocessed the public reads and kept productive beta chains. Rows are unified per CDR3 protein, each entry keeping the most common DNA and genes. The sample contains about 300,000 distinct CDR3 sequences, roughly 8.7% of them found a single time. The top ten constitute approximately 3.5% of the sample. This specimen's treatment or condition label, per the study, means: live attenuated yellow fever vaccine strain. The material was CD4+ T cells sorted from PBMCs, obtained 5 days after the yellow fever booster vaccination. The source of these receptors is a man between 18 and 29 years old who received the YFV17D yellow fever vaccine.

This clonotype has more than one count but fewer than ten. CDR3 loop: CSARDLGDTQYF. CDR3 DNA sequence: TGCAGTGCTAGAGATCTGGGGGATACGCAGTATTTT. The chain combines TRBV20-1 with TRBJ2-3; D ambiguous. CDR3 size: 12 residues. In germline, CDR1 is DFQATT, CDR2 SNEGSKA (reference sequence). V gave up 0 bases and J gave up 6 bases, with 7 bases separating them.

The gene calls are TRBV12-3 or TRBV12-4 and TRBJ1-2, with D possibly TRBD1 on 5 matching bases. V was cut by 8 bases and J by 4 bases, with 14 bases left in between. The CDR3 runs 13 residues. CDR3 protein: CASRQAGLYGYTF. The CDR3 nucleotides read TGTGCCAGCCGGCAGGCAGGGCTCTATGGCTACACCTTC.

This clonotype was detected ten times or more. The CDR3 bases are TGTGCCAGCAGACTCACAGGGAATGAAAAACTGTTTTTT. It encodes CASRLTGNEKLFF. The rearrangement links TRBV6-5 to TRBJ1-4; weak D call: TRBD1 (6 bases). Germline V gene data show CDR1 as MNHEY and CDR2 as SVGAGI. The CDR3 sequence is 13 residues long. The ends were cut back, 6 bases at V and 5 bases at J, with 10 bases in the middle.

Details on this clonotype: A read error may produce the germline difference seen at one junction end. The CDR3 sequence: CASSLARQGGEKLFF. In nucleotides, the CDR3 is TGTGCCAGCAGCCTAGCAAGACAGGGTGGGGAAAAACTGTTTTTT. This chain connects TRBV7-2 to TRBJ1-4, with 7 bases matching TRBD1. The CDR3 extends over 15 amino acids. Germline V gene data show CDR1 as SGHTA and CDR2 as FQGNSA.

In this sample, this clonotype turned up many times. V and J are TRBV5-1 and TRBJ2-1; D not certain. The CDR3 is 13 amino acids. The germline gives CDR1 SGHRS, CDR2 YFSETQ. The V gene lost 6 bases and the J gene lost 0 bases, with 7 bases spanning the gap. CDR3 protein: CASMADSYNEQFF. The DNA for the CDR3 is TGCGCCAGCATGGCTGACTCCTACAATGAGCAGTTCTTC.

V and J are TRBV12-3 or TRBV12-4 and TRBJ1-5, with unresolved D. Trimming pared 3 bases from V and 5 bases from J, leaving 8 bases between. There are 13 residues in the CDR3. The DNA for the CDR3 is TGTGCCAGCAGTTTTAACACCGATCAGCCCCAGCATTTT. It is translated as CASSFNTDQPQHF.

The chain carries TRBV20-1 and TRBJ2-4; 12 bases are shared with TRBD2. The germline V gene has CDR1 DFQATT and CDR2 SNEGSKA (reference sequence). This CDR3 is 12 amino acids long. CDR3 amino acids: CGLAGAKNIQYF. The CDR3 DNA is TGCGGACTAGCGGGGGCCAAAAACATTCAGTACTTC.

This clonotype occurred a few times. The chain combines TRBV5-5 with TRBJ2-5, with 8 bases fitting TRBD1. The V gene end was trimmed by 4 bases and the J gene end by 3 bases; junction bases not matched to a gene: 5. The length of the CDR3 is 14 residues. Germline V gene lookup returns CDR1 SGHKS and CDR2 YYEKEE (reference sequence). The CDR3 DNA sequence: TGTGCCAGCAGCCAGGGACAGGTAAAAGAGACCCAGTACTTC. Translated: CASSQGQVKETQYF.

The J gene is TRBJ1-1, the V gene TRBV12-3 or TRBV12-4, with D perhaps TRBD1 (6 bases). V lost 6 bases and J lost 5, with 13 bases in between. The CDR3 has 13 residues. As DNA, the CDR3 is TGTGCCAGCAGACAGGGCCCAGGGACTGAAGCTTTCTTT. Translating it yields CASRQGPGTEAFF.

There are a few counts of this clonotype. The gene calls are TRBV27 and TRBJ2-3, with D possibly TRBD2 on 7 matching bases. The CDR3 sequence is 15 residues long. Trimming left V 7 bases short and J 2 bases short, with 16 bases between. Germline CDR1 reads MNHEY; CDR2 reads SMNVEV (reference sequence). The CDR3 nucleotides are TGTGCCAGCACCGTGAGGGGGGGACCCACAGATACGCAGTATTTT. The encoded protein is CASTVRGGPTDTQYF.

Many counts were recorded for this clonotype. The rearrangement joins TRBV20-1 to TRBJ1-6; D is ambiguous. Looked up from germline, CDR1 is DFQATT and CDR2 is SNEGSKA (reference sequence). Trimming cost V 3 bases and J 8 bases, with 8 bases left between them. The CDR3 has 12 amino acids. CDR3 DNA sequence: TGCAGTGCTAGCACCAGGTATTCACCCCTCCACTTT. Amino acids: CSASTRYSPLHF.

This clonotype was seen more than once but under ten times. V gene TRBV3-1 combines with J gene TRBJ1-2; no definite D call. Germline CDR1 reads LGHDT; CDR2 reads YNNKEL (reference sequence). The CDR3 runs to 13 residues. Trimming removed 0 bases from V and 4 bases from J, with 6 bases in between. CDR3 DNA: TGTGCCAGCAGCCAAGAAAGCGTCTATGGCTACACCTTC. This translates into CASSQESVYGYTF.

The chain links TRBV7-2 to TRBJ1-2; maybe TRBD1 (5 bases). The CDR3 has 13 residues. Germline loops: CDR1 SGHTA, CDR2 FQGNSA. The ends were cut back, 1 base at V and 7 bases at J, with 10 bases in the middle. The CDR3 nucleotides read TGTGCCAGCAGCTTAGATTTCAGGGCTGGCTACACCTTC. Translation: CASSLDFRAGYTF.

With respect to this clonotype: A single base separates this from a much larger clone, so it may be a read error. The J gene is TRBJ2-5, the V gene TRBV28; D is perhaps TRBD2 (5 bases). Trimming stripped 10 bases from V and 1 base from J, with 19 bases between. Germline CDR1 reads MDHEN; CDR2 reads SYDVKM. The CDR3 is 15 amino acids. CDR3 protein: CATSSGLNRQETQYF. For the CDR3, the DNA is TGTGCCACCTCCTCAGGACTGAACCGCCAAGAGACCCAGTACTTC.

This clonotype was counted at least ten times. The chain couples TRBV18 to TRBJ1-2; no definite D call. The CDR3 runs 15 residues. V lost 0 bases, J lost 0 bases, and 8 bases lay in between. Germline-derived CDR1 and CDR2 are KGHSH and LQKENI. The CDR3 here is CASSPPNTANYGYTF. In nucleotides, the CDR3 is TGTGCCAGCTCACCACCCAACACAGCTAACTATGGCTACACCTTC.

This clonotype was observed at least ten times. V usage is TRBV5-1 and J usage is TRBJ2-3, with a tentative D call TRBD2 (5 bases). There are 15 residues in the CDR3. Per the germline V gene, CDR1 is SGHRS and CDR2 is YFSETQ. V was cut by 0 bases and J by 9 bases, with 17 bases left in between. The CDR3, as DNA: TGCGCCAGCAGCTTGGTCGGAGCGGCCCGGAAAACGCAGTATTTT. Translating it yields CASSLVGAARKTQYF.

This clonotype was observed a handful of times. The J gene is TRBJ2-7, the V gene TRBV27, with D possibly TRBD2 on 6 matching bases. The CDR3 spans 13 residues. The V and J ends lost 4 bases and 6 bases respectively, with 13 bases between them. The germline V gene encodes CDR1 MNHEY and CDR2 SMNVEV (reference sequence). CDR3 in DNA: TGTGCCAGCAGTTCTCCGACTAGTTCCGAGCAGTACGTC. It specifies CASSSPTSSEQYV.